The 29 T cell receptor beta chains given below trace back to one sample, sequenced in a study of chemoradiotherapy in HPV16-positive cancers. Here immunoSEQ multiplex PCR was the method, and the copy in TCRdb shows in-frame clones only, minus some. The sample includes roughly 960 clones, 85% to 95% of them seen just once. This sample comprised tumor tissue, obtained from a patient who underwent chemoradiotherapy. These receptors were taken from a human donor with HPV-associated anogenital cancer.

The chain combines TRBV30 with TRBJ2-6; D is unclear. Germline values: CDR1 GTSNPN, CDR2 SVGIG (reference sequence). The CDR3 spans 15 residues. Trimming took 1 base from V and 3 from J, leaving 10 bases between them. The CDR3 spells CAWSDRRRGANVLTF. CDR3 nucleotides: TGTGCCTGGAGTGATCGTCGTCGTGGGGCCAACGTCCTGACTTTC.

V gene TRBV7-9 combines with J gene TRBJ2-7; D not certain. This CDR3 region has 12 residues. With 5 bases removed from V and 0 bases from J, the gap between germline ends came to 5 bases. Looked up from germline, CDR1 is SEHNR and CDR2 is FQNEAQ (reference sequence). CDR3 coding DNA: TGTGCCAGCAGCCAGAGCTCCTACGAGCAGTACTTC. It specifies CASSQSSYEQYF. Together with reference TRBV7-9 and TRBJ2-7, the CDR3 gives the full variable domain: DTGVSQNPRHKITKRGQNVTFRCDPISEHNRLYWYRQTLGQGPEFLTYFQNEAQLEKSRLLSDRFSAERPKGSFSTLEIQRTEQGDSAMYLCASSQSSYEQYFGPGTRLTVT.

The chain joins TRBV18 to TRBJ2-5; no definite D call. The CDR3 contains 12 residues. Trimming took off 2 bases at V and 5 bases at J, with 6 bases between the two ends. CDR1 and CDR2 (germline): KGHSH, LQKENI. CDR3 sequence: CASSPNRETQYF. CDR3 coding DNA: TGTGCCAGCTCACCAAATCGGGAGACCCAGTACTTC. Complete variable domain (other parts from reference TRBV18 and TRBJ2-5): NAGVMQNPRHLVRRRGQEARLRCSPMKGHSHVYWYRQLPEEGLKFMVYLQKENIIDESGMPKERFSAEFPKEGPSILRIQQVVRGDSAAYFCASSPNRETQYFGPGTRLLVL.

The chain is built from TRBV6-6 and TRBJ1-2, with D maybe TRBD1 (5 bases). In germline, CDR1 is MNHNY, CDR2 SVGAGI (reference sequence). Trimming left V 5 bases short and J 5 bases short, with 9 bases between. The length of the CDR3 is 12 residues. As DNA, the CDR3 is TGTGCCAGCAGTGGGACGGATTATGGCTACACCTTC. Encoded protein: CASSGTDYGYTF.

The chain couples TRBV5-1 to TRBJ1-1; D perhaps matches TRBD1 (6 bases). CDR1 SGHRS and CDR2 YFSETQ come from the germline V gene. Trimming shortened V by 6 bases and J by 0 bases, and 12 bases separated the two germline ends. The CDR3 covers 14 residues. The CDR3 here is CASNSGDMNTEAFF. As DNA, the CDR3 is TGCGCCAGCAATTCGGGGGACATGAACACTGAAGCTTTCTTT.

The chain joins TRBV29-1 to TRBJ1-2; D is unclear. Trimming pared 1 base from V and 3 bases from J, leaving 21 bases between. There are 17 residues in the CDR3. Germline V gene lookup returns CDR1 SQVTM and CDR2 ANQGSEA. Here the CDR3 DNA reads TGCAGCGTTGAAGCCCGGGCGGATGTACGTGGGGACTATGGCTACACCTTC. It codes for CSVEARADVRGDYGYTF.

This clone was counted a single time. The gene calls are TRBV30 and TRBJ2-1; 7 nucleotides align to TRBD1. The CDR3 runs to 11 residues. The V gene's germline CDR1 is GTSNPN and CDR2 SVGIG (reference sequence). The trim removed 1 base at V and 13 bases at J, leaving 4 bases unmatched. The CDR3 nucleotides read TGTGCCTGGAGTGCCGACAGGGAACAGTTCTTC. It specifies CAWSADREQFF.

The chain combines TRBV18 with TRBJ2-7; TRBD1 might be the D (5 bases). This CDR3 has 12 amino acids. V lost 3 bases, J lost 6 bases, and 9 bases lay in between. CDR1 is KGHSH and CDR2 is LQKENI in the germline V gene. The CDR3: CASSPTGTEQYF. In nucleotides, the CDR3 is TGTGCCAGCTCACCCACAGGTACCGAGCAGTACTTC.

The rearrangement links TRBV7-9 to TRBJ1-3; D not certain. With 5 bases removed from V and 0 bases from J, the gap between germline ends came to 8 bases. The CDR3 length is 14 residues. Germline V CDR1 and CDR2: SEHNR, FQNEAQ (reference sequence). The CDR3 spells CASSPPGSGNTIYF. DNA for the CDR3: TGTGCCAGCAGCCCACCAGGCTCTGGAAACACCATATATTTT.

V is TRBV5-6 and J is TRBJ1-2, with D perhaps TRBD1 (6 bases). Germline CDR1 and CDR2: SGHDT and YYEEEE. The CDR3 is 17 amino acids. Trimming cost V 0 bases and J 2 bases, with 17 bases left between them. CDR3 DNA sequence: TGTGCCAGCAGCTTGGCAAGGGACACGGGACGGAACTATGGCTACACCTTC. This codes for CASSLARDTGRNYGYTF.

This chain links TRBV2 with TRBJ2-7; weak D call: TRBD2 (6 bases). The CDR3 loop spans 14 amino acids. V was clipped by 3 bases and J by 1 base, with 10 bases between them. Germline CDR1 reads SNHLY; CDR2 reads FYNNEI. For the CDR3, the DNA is TGTGCCAGCAGTGATGGAGGGGCGTCCTACGAGCAGTACTTC. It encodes CASSDGGASYEQYF.

Here the CDR3 DNA reads TGTGCCAGCAGCGAGAGGGGCCTCGGGGGATTAAGGGAGACCCAGTACTTC. It translates to CASSERGLGGLRETQYF. This sequence joins TRBV9 and TRBJ2-5, with D perhaps TRBD2 (6 bases). This CDR3 comprises 17 residues. Germline V gene sequence: CDR1 SGDLS, CDR2 YYNGEE. V gave up 3 bases and J gave up 5 bases, with 23 bases separating them.

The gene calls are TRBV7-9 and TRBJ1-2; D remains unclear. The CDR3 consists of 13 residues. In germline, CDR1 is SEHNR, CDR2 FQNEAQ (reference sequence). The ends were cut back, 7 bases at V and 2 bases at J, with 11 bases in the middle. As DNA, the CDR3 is TGTGCCAGCATGACTGTAGTAAACTATGGCTACACCTTC. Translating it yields CASMTVVNYGYTF.

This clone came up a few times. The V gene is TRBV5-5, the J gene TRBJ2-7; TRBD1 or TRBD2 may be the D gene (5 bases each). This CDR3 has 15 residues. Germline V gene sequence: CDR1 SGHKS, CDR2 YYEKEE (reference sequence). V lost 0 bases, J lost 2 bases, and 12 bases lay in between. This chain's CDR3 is CASSLVAGAAYEQYF. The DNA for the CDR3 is TGTGCCAGCAGCTTGGTAGCCGGGGCCGCCTACGAGCAGTACTTC.

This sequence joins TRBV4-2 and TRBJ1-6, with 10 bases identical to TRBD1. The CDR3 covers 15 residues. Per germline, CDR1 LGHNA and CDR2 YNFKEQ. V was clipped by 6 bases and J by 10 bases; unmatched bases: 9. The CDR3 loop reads CASSPTGTGESPLHF. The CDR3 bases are TGTGCCAGCAGTCCTACTGGGACAGGGGAATCACCCCTCCACTTT.

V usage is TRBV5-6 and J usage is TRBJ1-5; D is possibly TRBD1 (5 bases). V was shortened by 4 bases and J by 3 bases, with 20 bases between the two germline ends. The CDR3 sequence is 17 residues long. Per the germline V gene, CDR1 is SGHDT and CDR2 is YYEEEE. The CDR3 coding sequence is TGTGCCAGCAGCCTCGGGGGGGGTTTGAATCCCAATCAGCCCCAGCATTTT. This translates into CASSLGGGLNPNQPQHF.

The chain's CDR3 is CASSLLQGAFF. The CDR3 coding sequence is TGTGCCAGCAGCTTATTGCAGGGAGCTTTCTTT. V and J are TRBV7-9 and TRBJ1-1; D is possibly TRBD1 (5 bases). This CDR3 comprises 11 residues. Germline V gives CDR1 SEHNR, CDR2 FQNEAQ (reference sequence). V was shortened by 2 bases and J by 10 bases, with 8 bases between the two germline ends.

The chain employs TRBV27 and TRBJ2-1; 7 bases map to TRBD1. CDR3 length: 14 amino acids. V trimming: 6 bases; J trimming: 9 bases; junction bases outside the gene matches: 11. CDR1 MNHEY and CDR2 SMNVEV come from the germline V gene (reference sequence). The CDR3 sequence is CASSFRDRSTEQFF. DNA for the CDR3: TGTGCCAGCAGCTTCCGGGACAGATCCACTGAGCAGTTCTTC.

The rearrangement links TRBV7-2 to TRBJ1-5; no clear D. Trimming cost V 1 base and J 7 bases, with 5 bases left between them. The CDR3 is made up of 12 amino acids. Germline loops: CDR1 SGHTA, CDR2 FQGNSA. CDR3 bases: TGTGCCAGCAGCTTAGGGGGACAGCCCCAGCATTTT. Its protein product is CASSLGGQPQHF.

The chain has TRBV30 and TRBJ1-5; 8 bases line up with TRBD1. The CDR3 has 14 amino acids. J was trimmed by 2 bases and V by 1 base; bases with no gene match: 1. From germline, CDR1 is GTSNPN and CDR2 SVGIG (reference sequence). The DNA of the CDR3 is TGTGCCTGGAGTGCGGGACAGGGCAATCAGCCCCAGCATTTT. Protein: CAWSAGQGNQPQHF.

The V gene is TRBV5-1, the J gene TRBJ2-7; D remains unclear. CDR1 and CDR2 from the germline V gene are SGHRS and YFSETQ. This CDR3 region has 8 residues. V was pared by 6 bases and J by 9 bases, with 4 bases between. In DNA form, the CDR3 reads TGCGCCAGCACGTGGCAGTACTTC. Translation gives CASTWQYF.

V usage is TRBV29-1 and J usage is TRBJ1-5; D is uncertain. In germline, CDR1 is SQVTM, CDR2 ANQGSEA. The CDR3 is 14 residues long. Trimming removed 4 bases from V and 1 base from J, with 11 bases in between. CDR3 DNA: TGCAGCGTTGTGTTACTGGGGAGCAATCAGCCCCAGCATTTT. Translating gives CSVVLLGSNQPQHF.

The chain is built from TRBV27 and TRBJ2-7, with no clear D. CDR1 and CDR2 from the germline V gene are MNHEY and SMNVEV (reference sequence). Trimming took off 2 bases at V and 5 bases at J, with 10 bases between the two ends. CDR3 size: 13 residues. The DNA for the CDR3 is TGTGCCAGCAGTTTAGGGCTAGGGAACGAGCAGTACTTC. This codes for CASSLGLGNEQYF.

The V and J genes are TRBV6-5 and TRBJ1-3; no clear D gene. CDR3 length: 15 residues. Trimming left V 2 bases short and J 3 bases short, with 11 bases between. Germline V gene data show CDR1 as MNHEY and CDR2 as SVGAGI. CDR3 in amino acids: CASSYRGLIGNTIYF. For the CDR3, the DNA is TGTGCCAGCAGTTACCGGGGTTTGATTGGAAACACCATATATTTT.

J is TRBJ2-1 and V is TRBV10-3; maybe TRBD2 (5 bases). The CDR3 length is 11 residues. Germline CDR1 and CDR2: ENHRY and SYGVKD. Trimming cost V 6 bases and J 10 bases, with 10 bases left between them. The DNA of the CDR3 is TGTGCCATCAGCAGGACGGGAGAGCAGTTCTTC. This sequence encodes CAISRTGEQFF.

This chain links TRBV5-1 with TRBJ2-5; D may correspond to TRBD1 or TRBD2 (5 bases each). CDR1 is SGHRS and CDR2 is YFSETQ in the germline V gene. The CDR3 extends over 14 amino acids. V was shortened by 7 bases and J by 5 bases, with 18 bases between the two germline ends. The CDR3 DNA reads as TGCGCCAGCTCTGCCTCGAGGGGCGGGGAGACCCAGTACTTC. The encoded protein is CASSASRGGETQYF.

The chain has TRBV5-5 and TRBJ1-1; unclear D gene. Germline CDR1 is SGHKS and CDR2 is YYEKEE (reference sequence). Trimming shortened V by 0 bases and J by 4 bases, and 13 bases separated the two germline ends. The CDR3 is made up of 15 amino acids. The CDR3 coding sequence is TGTGCCAGCAGCTTGGGGGCGGTAATAGGCACTGAAGCTTTCTTT. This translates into CASSLGAVIGTEAFF.

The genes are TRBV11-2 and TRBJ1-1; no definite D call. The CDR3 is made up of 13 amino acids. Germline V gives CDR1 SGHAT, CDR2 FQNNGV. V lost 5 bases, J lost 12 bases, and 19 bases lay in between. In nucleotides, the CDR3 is TGTGCCAGCAGCCCACTTTCCGAGGTCGGCCCTTTCTTT. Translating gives CASSPLSEVGPFF.

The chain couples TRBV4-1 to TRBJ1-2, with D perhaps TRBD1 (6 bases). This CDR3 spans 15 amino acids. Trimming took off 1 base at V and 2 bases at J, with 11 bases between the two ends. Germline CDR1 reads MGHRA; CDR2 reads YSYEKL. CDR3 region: CASSQGGGGNYGYTF. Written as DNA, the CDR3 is TGCGCCAGCAGCCAAGGGGGGGGCGGGAACTATGGCTACACCTTC.